The clone carrying this T cell receptor beta chain was detected ten times or more. No antigen is known for it. This record comes from a study of identical twins. Points from the study as a whole: The more abundant beta clonotypes in cord blood had fewer insertions, and memory repertoires did not show this.

Each cDNA held unique molecular identifiers, and template switching gave it a universal primer site. TCRdb re-analysed the 5' RACE reads in MiXCR, keeping a single row per CDR3 protein. The table lists approximately 240,000 distinct CDR3 sequences, more than 13% of them singletons. This CDR3 has 13 amino acids. Unmatched junction bases numbered 2, after V lost 7 bases and J lost 6 bases. Germline V gene lookup returns CDR1 WSHSY and CDR2 SAAADI. The sequence was obtained from a woman aged 18-29 years in good health. The chain employs TRBV10-2 and TRBJ2-1; 11 bases are shared with TRBD2. The sample was memory (CD45RO+) T cells sorted from blood. The CDR3 protein is CASTLAGGNEQFF. CDR3 sequence (DNA): TGCGCCAGCACCCTAGCGGGGGGCAATGAGCAGTTCTTC.